This T cell receptor beta chain was obtained from a study of radiation and T cells in renal cell carcinoma (dated by TCRdb to the early 2020s). Background on the whole study: Samples came from a clinical trial, in which primary renal cell carcinomas received 15 Gy stereotactic body radiation therapy followed by nephrectomy 4 weeks later. In the 40 to 60 samples combined, around 3.7 million unique CDR3 nucleotide sequences were found, encoding about 2,700,000 unique CDR3 amino acid sequences. A total of roughly 53 samples underwent TCR beta sequencing, made up of some 26 tumors and around 27 peripheral blood samples. On the study overall, not on this receptor specifically: In blood, the top tumor clonotypes increased between baseline and 2 weeks post-radiation and then shrank by 4 weeks, which suggests that tumor-resident clones expanded only transiently. Because pretreatment tumor biopsies were not available, the study could not determine whether clonotypes were already present within the tumor at baseline. Dynamics of the blood repertoire were not tracked past 4 weeks after treatment. With a single-armed trial design, the study had no way to address how radiation dose or scheduling affects the TCR repertoire.

The immunoSEQ kit was used, according to the manufacturer's recommendations, to generate TCR beta libraries from genomic DNA. Library preparation used a first multiplex PCR with proprietary primers, then a second PCR adding unique barcodes, with bead cleanups after each round. Each sample batch included a kit-provided positive control reaction and a negative control reaction. The final libraries were assessed on an Agilent 4200 TapeStation D1000 ScreenTape, pooled by volume, and quantified by qPCR. Sequencing was performed on an Illumina NextSeq500 with a MidOutput 150-cycle cartridge, and 156 Read1 and 15 Index1 cycles were run with kit custom primers. The pooled library was loaded at approximately 1 pM with a roughly 20% PhiX control spike-in. The authors' pipeline ran thus. The vendor-processed data were analyzed in R, and a clonotype was defined as all T cells that share the same CDR3 nucleotide sequence. In the clone abundance analyses, frequencies were normalized to the 10,000 most abundant clones in each sample. Public T cell clones, averaging fewer than five per sample, were removed before analysis. Tumor-enriched and baseline blood-enriched clonotypes were defined by at least a 32-fold difference in abundance between compartments. Clonotypes expanded or contracted between blood time points were identified with a beta-binomial differential abundance model. The Baroni-Urbani and Buser coefficient was used to measure tumor-blood repertoire similarity, and groups were compared with two-tailed Wilcoxon tests in R. TCRdb took over this immuneACCESS table, retaining in-frame rearrangements with V and J assigned. Such tables are incomplete; in checked studies, under half of the missing clones stem from an unresolved V gene, and the remainder is unexplained. V and J calls and clone size are as listed in that table; D and trimming were resolved from the DNA. The sample table holds roughly 130,000 clones, of which 88% were seen once. The top ten hold about 5.6% of the sample.

With respect to this clone: The specificity of this receptor is unknown. It has no much larger one-base neighbor in the sample; base qualities were not kept.

Trimming at the junction amounts to 10 bases on V and 0 bases on J, and the germline ends lie 12 bases apart. From the cysteine through the phenylalanine, the CDR3 covers 13 amino acids. Kept here is only the CDR3 DNA, which spans 39 bases and is read in frame from base 1. Reading the germline V gene gives CDR1 WSHSY and CDR2 SAAADI. The time point label, as the study defines it: blood 2 weeks post-SBRT. According to the study, the label for this sample's treatment or condition signals: 15 Gy SBRT to primary tumor, nephrectomy 4 weeks later. Serial peripheral blood from radiation-treated patients was sampled at baseline, 2 weeks and 4 weeks after SBRT to track tumor-enriched clonotypes. All patients had renal cell carcinoma with clear cell pathology. The QIAamp DNA Blood Mini Kit (Qiagen) was used to prepare genomic DNA for TCR sequencing. Only samples passing all quality control checks were included in the analyses.

The clonotype originates from a woman aged 65 to 85 with renal cell carcinoma. Recombination joined TRBV10-2 with TRBJ2-5; the D assignment is uncertain and may be TRBD1 or TRBD2, with 5 bases supporting each. The sample here was blood, taken from a patient whose treatment included radiotherapy and nephrectomy. CDR3 sequence: CATGTMYQETQYF. The DNA reads as follows: TGCGCCACCGGGACCATGTACCAAGAGACCCAGTACTTC.